This is a list of T cell receptor beta chains from one sample in a study of cytomegalovirus exposure and HLA in healthy donors. The data were produced by immunoSEQ multiplex PCR, yet TCRdb's version contains in-frame clones alone and is incomplete. The sample includes roughly 160,000 clones, 80% to 90% seen only once; the top ten take around 6.7%. Sequencing was performed on PBMCs. Receptor source: a woman aged 30 to 39 in good health and CMV-seropositive. Each CDR3 is given with its conserved first and last residue. The D gene is left open where the match is weak. Clone size, where shown, is once, few, many, or a class for clones that have expanded.

TRBJ1-1 . once TRBV7-6 CASSLPPSETLTEDTEAFF TGTGCCAGCAGCTTACCTCCTTCGGAGACTCTTACCGAGGACACTGAAGCTTTCTTT
TRBJ1-5 . few TRBV27 CASSQTWDTNQPQHF TGTGCCAGCAGTCAAACATGGGACACCAATCAGCCCCAGCATTTT
TRBJ2-7 . once TRBV5-1 CASSSYYEQYF TGCGCCAGCAGCTCCTACTACGAGCAGTACTTC
TRBJ2-1 TRBD1 . TRBV7-6 CASSTYRGYEQFF TGTGCCAGCAGCACGTACAGGGGTTACGAGCAGTTCTTC
TRBJ2-7 TRBD1 once TRBV5-1 CASRTGQGSHEQYF TGCGCCAGCAGGACGGGACAGGGTTCCCACGAGCAGTACTTC
TRBJ2-2 . . TRBV11-3 CASSPGSGEDGELFF TGTGCCAGCAGCCCCGGATCCGGGGAGGACGGGGAGCTGTTTTTT
TRBJ1-1 . . TRBV9 CASSTIQGNTEAFF TGTGCCAGCAGCACGATACAGGGGAACACTGAAGCTTTCTTT
TRBJ2-7 . . TRBV7-2 CASSPDSLTYEQYF TGTGCCAGCAGCCCGGACAGTTTAACCTACGAGCAGTACTTC
TRBJ2-3 TRBD2 . TRBV7-6 CASSLGSFSGASTDTQYF TGTGCCAGCAGCTTAGGGTCTTTCAGCGGGGCCAGCACAGATACGCAGTATTTT
TRBJ2-2 . . TRBV30 CAWSVGGIGELFF TGTGCCTGGAGTGTTGGAGGAATCGGGGAGCTGTTTTTT
TRBJ2-1 TRBD2 few TRBV6-1 CASSVQRDYNEQFF TGTGCCAGCAGTGTCCAGCGGGATTACAATGAGCAGTTCTTC
TRBJ2-7 TRBD1 once TRBV7-8 CASSLADRRRNEQYF TGTGCCAGCAGCTTAGCGGACAGGAGGAGGAACGAGCAGTACTTC
TRBJ1-5 TRBD1 once TRBV27 CASSPDGTGGRRFSNQPQHF TGTGCCAGCAGTCCCGACGGGACAGGGGGCAGAAGATTTAGCAATCAGCCCCAGCATTTT
TRBJ1-2 TRBD1 few TRBV9 CASSQGGQGGYTF TGTGCCAGCAGTCAGGGAGGACAGGGTGGCTACACCTTC
TRBJ2-1 TRBD2 . TRBV9 CASSAEGRGAGNEQFF TGTGCCAGCAGCGCCGAGGGGCGGGGGGCCGGCAATGAGCAGTTCTTC
TRBJ2-1 . . TRBV7-9 CSSSFLTGNEQFF TGTTCCAGCAGCTTTTTGACTGGGAATGAGCAGTTCTTC
TRBJ1-2 . . TRBV5-1 CASSLGVGYGYTF TGCGCCAGCAGCTTAGGGGTAGGCTATGGCTACACCTTC
TRBJ2-7 . . TRBV5-6 CASSRVQGYYEQYF TGTGCCAGCAGCCGAGTCCAGGGATACTACGAGCAGTACTTC
TRBJ1-1 TRBD1 . TRBV5-1 CASGTGGNTEAFF TGCGCCAGCGGGACAGGAGGGAACACTGAAGCTTTCTTT
TRBJ1-2 . once TRBV7-9 CSSSLSFHGYTF TGTTCCAGCAGCCTATCGTTCCATGGCTACACCTTC
TRBJ2-3 . . TRBV7-8 CASSSFLTGFTDTQYF TGTGCCAGCAGCTCTTTCTTGACAGGTTTCACAGATACGCAGTATTTT
TRBJ1-1 . . TRBV28 CGAYGLNTEAFF TGTGGAGCATATGGTCTGAACACTGAAGCTTTCTTT
TRBJ1-1 TRBD1 . TRBV29-1 CSVDGTGRVHTEAFF TGCAGCGTTGATGGGACAGGGAGGGTTCACACTGAAGCTTTCTTT
TRBJ2-5 TRBD2 . TRBV4-3 CASSQDVAGGYNQETQYF TGCGCCAGCAGCCAAGACGTAGCGGGGGGTTACAACCAAGAGACCCAGTACTTC
TRBJ1-5 . . TRBV7-9 CSSSLDSPNQPQHF TGTTCCAGCAGCTTAGATTCTCCTAATCAGCCCCAGCATTTT
TRBJ1-2 TRBD1 many TRBV5-6 CASSLSRTGGINYGYTF TGTGCCAGCAGCTTATCCCGGACAGGGGGAATTAACTATGGCTACACCTTC
TRBJ1-5 . . TRBV15 CATSSWQNQPQHF TGTGCCACCAGCTCCTGGCAGAATCAGCCCCAGCATTTT
TRBJ2-2 TRBD1 . TRBV10-3 CAIGNPGQGTNTGELFF TGTGCCATCGGAAATCCGGGACAGGGGACGAACACCGGGGAGCTGTTTTTT
TRBJ2-7 TRBD1 few TRBV5-4 CASSPRQGRQYEQYF TGTGCCAGCAGTCCTCGACAGGGGCGGCAATACGAGCAGTACTTC
TRBJ1-1 . . TRBV5-1 CASSLLGGRAEAFF TGCGCCAGCAGCTTGTTGGGGGGGCGCGCTGAAGCTTTCTTT
TRBJ1-5 . . TRBV30 CAWSDGAGRYSNQPQHF TGTGCCTGGAGCGACGGGGCGGGGCGATATAGCAATCAGCCCCAGCATTTT
TRBJ2-3 . . TRBV7-9 CASSLEVSTTQYF TGTGCCAGCAGCTTGGAGGTCTCTACTACGCAGTATTTT
TRBJ2-7 . . TRBV19 CASSIGDRSYEQYF TGTGCCAGTAGTATAGGCGACAGGAGCTACGAGCAGTACTTC
TRBJ1-2 . once TRBV25-1 CASTYREGYTF TGTGCCAGCACTTACAGAGAGGGCTACACCTTC
TRBJ2-7 . once TRBV5-6 CASSFGSRGEQYF TGTGCCAGCAGCTTCGGCTCCCGGGGGGAGCAGTACTTC
TRBJ1-6 . . TRBV2 CASSELGSYNSPLHF TGTGCCAGCAGTGAACTAGGCTCCTATAATTCACCCCTCCACTTT
TRBJ2-3 . . TRBV2 CASSAQGGSTDTQYF TGTGCCAGCAGCGCCCAGGGAGGTTCCACAGATACGCAGTATTTT
TRBJ2-3 . . TRBV9 CASSVGQTDTQYF TGTGCCAGCAGCGTAGGACAAACAGATACGCAGTATTTT
TRBJ2-1 . . TRBV7-8 CASSRLAIATDNEQFF TGTGCCAGCAGCCGACTCGCGATAGCGACCGACAATGAGCAGTTCTTC
TRBJ1-2 TRBD1 . TRBV10-3 CAIGTVNYGYTF TGTGCCATCGGGACAGTTAACTATGGCTACACCTTC
TRBJ1-3 . few TRBV4-3 CASSLFSGNTIYF TGCGCCAGCAGCCTCTTCTCTGGAAACACCATATATTTT
TRBJ1-6 . . TRBV5-4 CASSFTEHDPALHF TGTGCCAGCAGCTTCACAGAACACGATCCGGCCCTCCACTTT
TRBJ1-6 . . TRBV5-1 CASSLAGRNNSPLHF TGCGCCAGCAGCTTGGCAGGGCGCAATAATTCACCCCTCCACTTT
TRBJ2-1 . . TRBV6-5 CASSYSTSGHGNEQFF TGTGCCAGCAGTTACTCGACATCGGGACATGGGAATGAGCAGTTCTTC
TRBJ2-7 . . TRBV10-3 CAISESGEQYF TGTGCCATCAGTGAGTCCGGTGAGCAGTACTTC
TRBJ2-7 TRBD2 . TRBV7-9 CASSLSTQVGGRTREQYF TGTGCCAGCAGCTTATCCACCCAGGTGGGGGGGAGGACGCGCGAGCAGTACTTC